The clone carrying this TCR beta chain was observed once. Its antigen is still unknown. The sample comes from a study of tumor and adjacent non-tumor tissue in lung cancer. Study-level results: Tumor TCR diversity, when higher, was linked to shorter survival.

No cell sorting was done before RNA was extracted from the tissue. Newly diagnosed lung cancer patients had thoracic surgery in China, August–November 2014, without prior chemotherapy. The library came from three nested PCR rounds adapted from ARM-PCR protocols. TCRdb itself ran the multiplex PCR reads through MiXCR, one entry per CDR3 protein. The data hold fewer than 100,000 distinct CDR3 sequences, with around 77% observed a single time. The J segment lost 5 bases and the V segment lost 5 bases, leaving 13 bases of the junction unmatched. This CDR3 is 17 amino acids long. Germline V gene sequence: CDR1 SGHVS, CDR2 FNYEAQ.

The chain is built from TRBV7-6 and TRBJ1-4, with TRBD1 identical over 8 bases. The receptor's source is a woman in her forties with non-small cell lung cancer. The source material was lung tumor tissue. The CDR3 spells CASSPVPQGASNEKLFF. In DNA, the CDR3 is TGTGCCAGCAGCCCAGTCCCCCAGGGGGCGTCCAATGAAAAACTGTTTTTT.